This T cell receptor beta chain was recovered during a study of shared clonotypes between healthy human individuals (dated by TCRdb to the early 2020s). In terms of the full investigation: A few men and two women, aged 18 to 49 years, made up the cohort. For each donor, three plates each were used for CD4 naive and CD4 memory, two plates were used for CD8 naive, and one plate was used for CD8 memory. Leukapheresis yielded between about 0.8 and 9.5 billion PBMCs per donor. To increase sequencing depth and limit assay-specific biases, different laboratories used diverse techniques to prepare libraries and sequence TCR repertoires. The study deeply sequenced blood TCR repertoires of about 5 healthy adults to estimate repertoire size and the extent of clonotype sharing between individuals. The full study reports these points: Across a few donors, 5% to 6% of naive CD4, approximately 3.6% of naive CD8, 2% to 2.5% of memory CD4, and around 0.4% of memory CD8 clonotypes were shared. The small number of donors limited the genetic and exposure-history diversity represented. Rarefaction of sorted-subset datasets indicated incomplete sequencing despite the large sequencing depth. Based on pairwise subsampling, the degree of clonotype sharing among donors was expected to be affected by sequencing depth. Compared with non-shared clonotypes, the clonotypes found in all four sorted-subset donors had higher generation probabilities. Sampling was restricted to blood, and TCR repertoires in tissues likely differ from the TCR repertoires found in blood. Larger estimated clonotype richness was generally found for naive subsets than for memory subsets.

Healthy HIV-negative adults with no recently reported acute infections or vaccinations were included as donors. Every donor was a Caucasian adult residing in Nashville, Tennessee, USA. CD4+ T cells were enriched through magnetic negative selection, after which naive cells were positively selected on CD45RA and the remaining negative fraction served as the memory subset. Blood was obtained by leukapheresis, after which PBMCs were separated by Ficoll-Histopaque density gradient centrifugation and cryopreserved in liquid nitrogen vapor phase. Analytical flow cytometry was used to check the purity and quantity of each magnetically sorted T cell population. Genomic DNA was isolated from every sorted fraction and measured by UV absorbance on a Nanodrop 2000c. Remarks on this clone: The target of this receptor is not known. One base away there is no much larger clone; base qualities are not given.

Trimming removed 7 bases from V and 0 bases from J, leaving 18 bases between the germline ends. Per the germline V gene (reference sequence), SGHNT is the CDR1 and YYREEE is the CDR2. Measured from the cysteine to the phenylalanine, the CDR3 is 16 residues long. The only DNA kept is the CDR3, 48 bases in frame from the first base. Using the deep immunoSEQ assay, multiplex PCR amplified TCR CDR3 regions from genomic DNA. Extracted genomic DNA from each cell subset was distributed evenly across all wells of several immunoSEQ 96-well plates, and each plate was treated as a replicate. For sorted subsets, about 200 ng genomic DNA, equal to tens of thousands of T cell genomes, was loaded into each replicate PCR. Purified libraries were measured with a Qubit 3.0 fluorometer, size-checked on a Bioanalyzer 2100, and measured again with the KAPA Library Quantification kit. Each immunoSEQ 96-well plate was sequenced on its own single-read 150-cycle Illumina NextSeq 550 flow cell. The paper's data handling went like this. Because only junctional sequences without quality scores were contained in the immunoSEQ output, filtering matching that applied to full-length reads could not be performed. To assign V/J genes and CDR3, sequences were annotated against IMGT germline references using PyIR, a Python wrapper for IgBLAST v1.9. Reads with weak V/J assignments (E-value above 1e-6), missing CDR3, stop codons, out-of-frame junctions, or ambiguous translated residues were removed. V3J clonotypes were defined as sequences sharing the same inferred V gene, J gene, and CDR3 amino acid sequence. Percentage overlap between repertoires was calculated by dividing the number of shared unique clonotypes by the size of the smaller repertoire. Repertoire richness was assessed with RTK rarefaction, the Chao1 estimator, and Recon v2.1 estimates of unobserved clonotypes. Generation probabilities were computed with OLGA for all TCRbeta clonotypes obtained by the gDNA method from several donors. The clones in this table, taken by TCRdb from immuneACCESS, are in-frame only. Not every clone is retained; where verified, under half of the shortfall comes from an unresolved V gene, and the cause of the rest is unknown. V and J calls and clone size are as listed in that table; D and trimming were resolved from the DNA. Recorded for this sample are 2 million to 2.5 million clones; roughly 90% of them occurred a single time. The biggest ten clones account for approximately 0.39% of the sample.

Sequencing used naive CD4+ T cells from PBMCs. Reading the label with the study, this specimen's cell subset or site is: CD45RA+ positively selected. The TCR originated in a man younger than 35 in good health. Some clones in this sample may be carry-over from other donors' samples. This chain is built from TRBV5-4 and TRBJ2-3, and perhaps TRBD2 as D gene, on 6 matching bases. The sequenced DNA is TGTGCCAGCCGCCCCGGGACTCCCGCTAGCACAGATACGCAGTATTTT. Its coded protein is CASRPGTPASTDTQYF.